These T cell receptor beta chains were read from a single sample in a study of CD8+ T cells in alopecia areata. The assay was immunoSEQ multiplex PCR, and TCRdb's table has in-frame clones only and misses some. The profile shows 150,000 to 200,000 clones, 40% to 65% of them singletons. The specimen comprised CD8+ T cells sorted from blood, sampled around week 53, from a patient treated with tofacitinib. The receptor set was obtained from a human donor with alopecia areata. Each CDR3 is given with its conserved first and last residue. A D gene is named only where the DNA matches it firmly. Rows may omit the clone size; those that give it use once, few, many or a size class.

J | D | V | size | DNA | CDR3
TRBJ1-2 | TRBD1 | TRBV28 | few | TGTGCCAGCAGTTTGACGGCAGGGGGACCTAGTGGCTACACCTTC | CASSLTAGGPSGYTF
TRBJ1-4 | NA | TRBV27 | NA | TGTGCCAGCAGTTTCAGGGGTGGTAATGAAAAACTGTTTTTT | CASSFRGGNEKLFF
TRBJ2-7 | TRBD2 | TRBV7-9 | NA | TGTGCCAGCAGCTCCCCTAGCGGGGACAGTACATACGAGCAGTACTTC | CASSSPSGDSTYEQYF
TRBJ2-3 | TRBD1 | TRBV30 | NA | TGTGCCTGGTCCGGGACAGGGAACACAGATACGCAGTATTTT | CAWSGTGNTDTQYF
TRBJ2-1 | NA | TRBV11-2 | NA | TGTGCCAGCAGCTTAGACAGGACCAACAATGAGCAGTTCTTC | CASSLDRTNNEQFF
TRBJ1-2 | NA | TRBV5-6 | NA | TGTGCCAGCAGCTCCGGGACTGAGGATGGCTACACCTTC | CASSSGTEDGYTF
TRBJ1-2 | NA | TRBV15 | NA | TGTGCCACCAGCAGTGAAGCTATTAACTATGGCTACACCTTC | CATSSEAINYGYTF
TRBJ2-3 | NA | TRBV5-1 | few | TGCGCCAGCAGCCCCGAGACAGATACGCAGTATTTT | CASSPETDTQYF
TRBJ1-6 | TRBD1 | TRBV7-9 | NA | TGTGCCAGCAGTTCCGGACAGGGGAAGGATTCACCCCTCCACTTT | CASSSGQGKDSPLHF
TRBJ1-2 | NA | TRBV9 | NA | TGTGCCAGCAGCGGGAATTACAGGGACTACGGCTACACCTTC | CASSGNYRDYGYTF
TRBJ2-3 | TRBD1 | TRBV7-2 | once | TGTGCCAGCAGTCGGACAGGGTACACAGATACGCAGTATTTT | CASSRTGYTDTQYF
TRBJ2-3 | TRBD1 | TRBV11-2 | few | TGTGCCAGCAGCTTTGGACAGGGGGAGACAGATACGCAGTATTTT | CASSFGQGETDTQYF
TRBJ1-1 | TRBD1 | TRBV30 | NA | TGTGCCTGGAGCGGACAGGGAGACACTGAAGCTTTCTTT | CAWSGQGDTEAFF
TRBJ2-1 | TRBD2 | TRBV27 | NA | TGTGCCAGCACATCTCCGACTAGCGGGGACAATGAGCAGTTCTTC | CASTSPTSGDNEQFF
TRBJ2-5 | NA | TRBV14 | few | TGTGCCAGCAGCCAAGAGATTGGCGGTCAAGAGACCCAGTACTTC | CASSQEIGGQETQYF
TRBJ2-7 | TRBD1 | TRBV4-3 | few | TGCGCCAGCAGCCAAGTTTTGGTTGGGGACAGAATCTACGAGCAGTACTTC | CASSQVLVGDRIYEQYF
TRBJ1-2 | NA | TRBV6-6 | NA | TGTGCCAGCAGAACCGGGACGGCGAACTATGGCTACACCTTC | CASRTGTANYGYTF
TRBJ2-7 | NA | TRBV5-1 | NA | TGCGCCAGCAGCGACCAGTTCGACGAGCAGTACTTC | CASSDQFDEQYF
TRBJ2-3 | TRBD1 | TRBV30 | NA | TGTGCCTGGAGTGGACCGGGACAGAGCACAGATACGCAGTATTTT | CAWSGPGQSTDTQYF
TRBJ2-1 | TRBD2 | TRBV27 | NA | TGTGCCAGCAGTTTAGTACTAGCGGGGGGATATAATGAGCAGTTCTTC | CASSLVLAGGYNEQFF
TRBJ2-7 | NA | TRBV29-1 | few | TGCAGCGTTGTAGCGGATTACGAGCAGTACTTC | CSVVADYEQYF
TRBJ1-5 | NA | TRBV5-6 | NA | TGTGCCAGCAGCTTATCAACTGACCGCAGCAATCAGCCCCAGCATTTT | CASSLSTDRSNQPQHF
TRBJ1-6 | TRBD1 | TRBV27 | NA | TGTGCCAGCAGTTTAGCGGACAGGGCGGGTTCACCCCTCCACTTT | CASSLADRAGSPLHF
TRBJ1-6 | NA | TRBV6-1 | NA | TGTGCCAGCAGTGACGAGGGCCGAGGTAATTCACCCCTCCACTTT | CASSDEGRGNSPLHF
TRBJ1-6 | TRBD1 | TRBV25-1 | NA | TGTGCCAGCAAAGAACAGGGGATGTTGGATTCACCCCTCCACTTT | CASKEQGMLDSPLHF
TRBJ1-1 | NA | TRBV18 | medium-sized | TGTGCCAGCTCACCATTGTTCAGGGTGGGTCGGACTGAAGCTTTCTTT | CASSPLFRVGRTEAFF
TRBJ2-5 | NA | TRBV12-5 | NA | TGTGCTAGTGGTTTTGACATCCAAGAGACCCAGTACTTC | CASGFDIQETQYF
TRBJ2-7 | TRBD2 | TRBV29-1 | few | TGCAGCGTCATACATCCGGGAGGCTACGAGCAGTACTTC | CSVIHPGGYEQYF
TRBJ1-5 | NA | TRBV27 | NA | TGTGCCACATCCAACGGGGGCAATCAGCCCCAGCATTTT | CATSNGGNQPQHF
TRBJ2-2 | NA | TRBV6-5 | NA | TGTGCCAGCGCTCACAGGGAGGTCGGGGAGCTGTTTTTT | CASAHREVGELFF
TRBJ1-1 | NA | TRBV2 | NA | TGTGCCAGCCTGAAGCCAGCTAAGAACACTGAAGCTTTCTTT | CASLKPAKNTEAFF